This passage covers 19 T cell receptor beta chains from one sample sequenced in a study of blood T cell repertoires in COVID-19 (dated by TCRdb to the early 2020s). The library came from the immunoSEQ multiplex PCR assay. TCRdb took this table from immuneACCESS and kept in-frame rearrangements with V and J called. Such tables lack part of the clones; where checked against another copy, unresolved V genes explain under half of the gap, and the rest is unexplained. The sample contains 350,000 to 450,000 clones, 70% to 90% of them found a single time. The ten largest account for roughly 1.4% of the sample. The specimen sequenced was PBMCs or T cells enriched from blood (not recorded which). These TCRs come from a young woman who had been exposed to COVID-19.

V gene TRBV15 combines with J gene TRBJ2-6; 8 nucleotides align to TRBD1. This CDR3 spans 18 amino acids. V was pared by 2 bases and J by 0 bases, with 6 bases of the junction left unmatched. Germline lookup yields CDR1 LNHNV and CDR2 YYDKDF (reference sequence). This CDR3 reads CATSRKGQDLSGANVLTF. CDR3 in DNA: TGTGCCACCAGCAGAAAGGGACAGGACCTCTCTGGGGCCAACGTCCTGACTTTC.

The rearrangement uses TRBV5-1 and TRBJ1-2, with TRBD1 matching 7 bases. The CDR3 consists of 14 residues. The V gene's germline CDR1 is SGHRS and CDR2 YFSETQ. V lost 4 bases and J lost 5; bases outside the gene matches: 8. This CDR3 reads CASSGGDSYYGYTF. In DNA form, the CDR3 reads TGCGCCAGCAGCGGCGGGGACAGCTATTATGGCTACACCTTC.

The J gene is TRBJ2-7, the V gene TRBV13; possible D gene TRBD2, 6 bases. There are 18 residues in the CDR3. The V end was cut by 0 bases, the J end by 1 base, with 19 bases between. CDR1 and CDR2 from the germline V gene are PRHDT and FYEKMQ (reference sequence). The CDR3 is CASSLGVRGSGSSYEQYF. The CDR3 bases are TGTGCCAGCAGCTTAGGGGTAAGGGGTAGCGGATCATCCTACGAGCAGTACTTC. The full variable domain, completed using reference TRBV13 and TRBJ2-7, is AAGVIQSPRHLIKEKRETATLKCYPIPRHDTVYWYQQGPGQDPQFLISFYEKMQSDKGSIPDRFSAQQFSDYHSELNMSSLELGDSALYFCASSLGVRGSGSSYEQYFGPGTRLTVT.

This rearrangement joins TRBV28 to TRBJ1-2; TRBD1 matches 7 bases. This CDR3 comprises 15 residues. V lost 6 bases to trimming and J lost 7 bases; unmatched junction nucleotides: 14. Germline V gene sequence: CDR1 MDHEN, CDR2 SYDVKM. The CDR3: CASSPPDRSYPGYTF. CDR3 in DNA: TGTGCCAGCAGCCCTCCGGACAGGAGCTATCCTGGCTACACCTTC.

The rearrangement links TRBV7-9 to TRBJ1-1, with D unclear. The germline V gene has CDR1 SEHNR and CDR2 FQNEAQ (reference sequence). V lost 5 bases and J lost 4, with 20 bases in between. The length of the CDR3 is 16 residues. The CDR3 here is CASSPPLTVGGTEAFF. DNA for the CDR3: TGTGCCAGCAGCCCCCCCTTGACGGTAGGCGGCACTGAAGCTTTCTTT.

This chain connects TRBV7-2 to TRBJ2-1; TRBD2 matches 12 bases. CDR3 size: 17 residues. CDR1 is SGHTA and CDR2 is FQGNSA in the germline V gene. V lost 5 bases to trimming and J lost 4 bases; unmatched junction nucleotides: 9. Written as DNA, the CDR3 is TGTGCCAGCAGCGCGAGACTAGCGGGGGCCCTATACAATGAGCAGTTCTTC. Its translation: CASSARLAGALYNEQFF.

This clone occurred a few times. The chain has TRBV9 and TRBJ1-1; tentatively, D is TRBD1 (6 bases). Germline V CDR1 and CDR2: SGDLS, YYNGEE. The V gene lost 4 bases and the J gene lost 2 bases, with 12 bases spanning the gap. This CDR3 has 14 amino acids. The CDR3 DNA sequence: TGTGCCAGCAGCACAAACAGGGTAAACACTGAAGCTTTCTTT. Translated: CASSTNRVNTEAFF.

J is TRBJ1-5 and V is TRBV6-5; D is uncertain. V was shortened by 5 bases and J by 0 bases, with 5 bases between the two germline ends. CDR1 is MNHEY, CDR2 SVGAGI, per germline. This CDR3 contains 13 residues. The CDR3 DNA follows: TGTGCCAGCAGTCAGAATAGCAATCAGCCCCAGCATTTT. It yields the protein CASSQNSNQPQHF.

The chain recombines TRBV19 with TRBJ2-6, with D possibly being TRBD1 (6 bases). Per germline, CDR1 LNHDA and CDR2 SQIVND (reference sequence). V gave up 4 bases and J gave up 2 bases, with 6 bases separating them. CDR3 length equals 14 residues. CDR3 DNA sequence: TGTGCCAGTAGTAGGGGGCCTGGGGCCAACGTCCTGACTTTC. Protein sequence: CASSRGPGANVLTF. The entire variable domain, with the rest obtained from reference TRBV19 and TRBJ2-6, is as follows: DGGITQSPKYLFRKEGQNVTLSCEQNLNHDAMYWYRQDPGQGLRLIYYSQIVNDFQKGDIAEGYSVSREKKESFPLTVTSAQKNPTAFYLCASSRGPGANVLTFGAGSRLTVL.

The chain links TRBV6-2 or TRBV6-3 to TRBJ1-2; D uncertain. Between the trimmed V and J ends, which lost 2 bases and 2 bases, there was a span of 9 bases. This CDR3 spans 14 amino acids. CDR1 MNHEY and CDR2 SVGEGT come from the germline V gene. The DNA of the CDR3 is TGTGCCAGCAGTTACGTCTCCGGGAACTATGGCTACACCTTC. Protein: CASSYVSGNYGYTF.

This clone was detected once. The genes are TRBV5-1 and TRBJ2-7; a possible D gene is TRBD2 (6 bases). This CDR3 contains 14 residues. Trimming took off 6 bases at V and 7 bases at J, with 20 bases between the two ends. CDR1 and CDR2 from the germline V gene are SGHRS and YFSETQ. DNA of the CDR3: TGCGCCAGCACCGCGCGGCGGGGTTCGGGGGAGCAGTACTTC. Translating it yields CASTARRGSGEQYF.

This clone occurred once. The gene calls are TRBV13 and TRBJ1-1; D uncertain. V lost 2 bases and J 11 bases, leaving 12 bases between the germline ends. The CDR3 is 12 residues long. CDR1 and CDR2 from the germline V gene are PRHDT and FYEKMQ (reference sequence). The CDR3 loop is CASSLTGVWAFF. The DNA for the CDR3 is TGTGCCAGCAGCTTAACGGGTGTGTGGGCTTTCTTT.

V is TRBV5-1 and J is TRBJ2-3; 8 bases are shared with TRBD1. This CDR3 contains 14 residues. V dropped 4 bases and J dropped 5; count of bases not matched to a gene: 6. Looked up from germline, CDR1 is SGHRS and CDR2 is YFSETQ. This CDR3 is CASSPGQVGDTQYF. The CDR3 coding sequence is TGCGCCAGCAGCCCGGGACAGGTCGGAGATACGCAGTATTTT.

Here the CDR3 reads CASSLGDRGPPGDNSPLHF. The CDR3, as DNA: TGTGCCAGCAGCTTGGGGGACAGGGGGCCTCCAGGGGATAATTCACCCCTCCACTTT. This chain links TRBV5-6 with TRBJ1-6; 12 bases align to TRBD1. The CDR3 loop spans 19 amino acids. V was clipped by 0 bases and J by 5 bases; unmatched bases: 9. Germline V gives CDR1 SGHDT, CDR2 YYEEEE.

The chain carries TRBV15 and TRBJ2-7; 13 bases align to TRBD2. The CDR3 sequence is 14 residues long. Germline CDR1 and CDR2: LNHNV and YYDKDF (reference sequence). After removal of 8 bases from V and 3 bases from J, the junction contained 4 bases not matched to a gene. CDR3 protein: CATRLAGGVYEQYF. CDR3 nucleotide sequence: TGTGCCACCCGACTAGCGGGAGGTGTCTACGAGCAGTACTTC.

V is TRBV6-1 and J is TRBJ1-3; D is uncertain. Trimming removed 4 bases from V and 0 bases from J, with 13 bases in between. This CDR3 spans 16 amino acids. The germline V gene has CDR1 MNHNS and CDR2 SASEGT. CDR3 in amino acids: CASSVSMGSSGNTIYF. For the CDR3, the DNA is TGTGCCAGCAGTGTTTCCATGGGGAGCTCTGGAAACACCATATATTTT.

The chain couples TRBV4-1 to TRBJ2-3; a possible D gene is TRBD2 (6 bases). The CDR3 consists of 12 residues. The germline CDR1 and CDR2 sequences are MGHRA and YSYEKL. V was clipped by 4 bases and J by 6 bases, with 8 bases between them. The CDR3 spells CASSPRGDTQYF. The CDR3 DNA reads as TGCGCCAGCAGCCCTCGGGGGGATACGCAGTATTTT.

The chain has TRBV11-2 and TRBJ2-7; 10 positions agree with TRBD2. Trimming at V came to 8 bases and at J to 7 bases, leaving 17 bases not matched to a gene. In germline, CDR1 is SGHAT, CDR2 FQNNGV. The CDR3 is 16 residues long. The CDR3 nucleotides are TGTGCCAGCGCCCCCGGGCTAGCGGGAGTCTACCGGGAGCAGTACTTC. Residues: CASAPGLAGVYREQYF.

The chain links TRBV5-6 to TRBJ2-7; a weak D match, TRBD1 (6 bases). With 2 bases removed from V and 3 bases from J, the gap between germline ends came to 12 bases. The CDR3 extends over 14 amino acids. Germline-derived CDR1 and CDR2 are SGHDT and YYEEEE. CDR3 in DNA: TGTGCCAGCAGCTTTGGGGACATCTACTACGAGCAGTACTTC. It codes for CASSFGDIYYEQYF.